The clone carrying this TCR beta chain came up a few times. Antigen unknown. The sample is drawn from a study of blood T cells in healthy people across ages. Notes on the study in general: Per million T cells, the diversity of TCR beta decreased roughly linearly as age advanced.

The authors ran a second PCR of about 7 to 11 cycles using a sample-barcoded 5' primer and a J-beta primer mix. TCRdb called the 5' RACE reads again in MiXCR, with one record for every CDR3 protein. In the table there are 1.5 million to 2 million distinct CDR3 sequences, roughly 28% of which are singletons. Material for sequencing was blood. The TCR sequence derives from a woman in her thirties in good health.

The CDR3: CASSLGPQTGNVETQYF. The CDR3 DNA reads TGTGCCAGCAGCTTGGGGCCCCAGACAGGGAATGTGGAGACCCAGTACTTC. V gene TRBV5-5 combines with J gene TRBJ2-5, with 7 bases identical to TRBD1. Losses at the gene ends were 0 bases for V and 5 bases for J; bases not matched to a gene: 13. This CDR3 has 17 residues. Germline V CDR1 and CDR2: SGHKS, YYEKEE (reference sequence).